What follows are 3 T cell receptor beta chains derived from one specimen sequenced in a study of T cell responses to AZD1222 COVID-19 vaccine. Here immunoSEQ multiplex PCR was the method, and the copy in TCRdb shows in-frame clones only, minus some. This repertoire shows tens of thousands of clones, 70% to 90% found once; its top ten account for about 19%. The sequenced sample was peripheral blood, obtained on day 0 of AZD1222 vaccination. The receptors stem from an adult in good health.

The rearrangement uses TRBV4-3 and TRBJ2-7, with D unresolved. Germline V CDR1 and CDR2: LGHNA, YSLEER. The CDR3 is made up of 15 amino acids. Trimming cost V 4 bases and J 1 base, with 14 bases left between them. The CDR3 reads CASSPRTPGSYEQYF. CDR3 nucleotides: TGCGCCAGCAGCCCTCGAACTCCGGGTTCCTACGAGCAGTACTTC.

The chain carries TRBV5-1 and TRBJ2-7; no firm D call. The V end was cut by 1 base, the J end by 2 bases, with 7 bases between. The CDR3 extends over 13 amino acids. The germline V gene encodes CDR1 SGHRS and CDR2 YFSETQ. In DNA, the CDR3 is TGCGCCAGCAGCTTGTTCACGGCCTACGAGCAGTACTTC. Its protein is CASSLFTAYEQYF.

J is TRBJ1-5 and V is TRBV2, with D tentatively TRBD1 (6 bases). Germline V gives CDR1 SNHLY, CDR2 FYNNEI. Trimming shortened V by 8 bases and J by 1 base, and 18 bases separated the two germline ends. There are 16 residues in the CDR3. The CDR3 is CASRSDRIASNQPQHF. The CDR3 DNA is TGTGCCAGCCGAAGTGACAGGATAGCGAGCAATCAGCCCCAGCATTTT. Variable domain in full (rest from reference TRBV2 and TRBJ1-5): EPEVTQTPSHQVTQMGQEVILRCVPISNHLYFYWYRQILGQKVEFLVSFYNNEISEKSEIFDDQFSVERPDGSNFTLKIRSTKLEDSAMYFCASRSDRIASNQPQHFGDGTRLSIL.